The T cell receptor (beta chain) under discussion was sequenced for a study of T cells expressing NK-cell markers. At the level of the study: The eight sequenced donors comprised seven who were HCMV-seropositive and one who was seronegative.

TCRdb reworked the 5' RACE reads into one entry per CDR3 protein, no DNA. The sample has approximately 380,000 distinct CDR3 sequences, and its top ten clones hold 4% to 6.5%. This TCR was sampled from a man aged 18-69 years in good health. The specimen sequenced was blood T cells: a sorted CD56 or NKG2C T cell subset, CD4+ or CD8+ T cells, or bulk PBMC T cells (not recorded which).

The CDR3 is CASSSYLATSAQYF. The chain is built from TRBV7-8 and TRBJ2-5. The CDR3 is 14 residues long. Per the germline V gene, CDR1 is SGHVS and CDR2 is FQNEAQ. Looking up the rest from reference TRBV7-8 and TRBJ2-5 gives the full variable domain: GAGVSQSPRYKVAKRGQDVALRCDPISGHVSLFWYQQALGQGPEFLTYFQNEAQLDKSGLPSDRFFAERPEGSVSTLKIQRTQQEDSAVYLCASSSYLATSAQYFGPGTRLLVL.